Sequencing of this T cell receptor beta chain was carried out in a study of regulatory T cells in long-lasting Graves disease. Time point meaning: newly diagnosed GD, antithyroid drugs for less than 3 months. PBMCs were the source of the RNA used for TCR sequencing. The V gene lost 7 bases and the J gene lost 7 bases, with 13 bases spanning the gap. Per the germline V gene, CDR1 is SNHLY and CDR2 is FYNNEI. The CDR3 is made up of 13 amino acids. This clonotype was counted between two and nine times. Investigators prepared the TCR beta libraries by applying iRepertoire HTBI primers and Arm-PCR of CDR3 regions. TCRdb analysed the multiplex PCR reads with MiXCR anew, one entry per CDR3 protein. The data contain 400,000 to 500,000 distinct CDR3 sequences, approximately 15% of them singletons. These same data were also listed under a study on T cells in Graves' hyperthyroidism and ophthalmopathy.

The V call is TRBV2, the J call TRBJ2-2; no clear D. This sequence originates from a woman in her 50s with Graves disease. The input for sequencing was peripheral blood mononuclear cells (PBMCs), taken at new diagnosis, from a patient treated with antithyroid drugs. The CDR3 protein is CASNTDSFGELFF. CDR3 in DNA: TGTGCCAGCAATACAGATTCTTTCGGGGAGCTGTTTTTT.